Listed here is a single TCR beta chain. Original processing methods: Researchers report that nucleated cell counts were estimated from reference gene primer amplification. TCRdb's table, derived via immunoSEQ multiplex PCR, lists solely in-frame clones and lacks some. V and J calls plus clone size are reproduced from that table; the DNA served to infer D and trimming. The table has more than 200,000 clones, around nine tenths seen once; the top ten hold approximately 5.3%. Seattle patients were enrolled while actively infected and followed longitudinally. This specimen comes from a study of blood T cell repertoires in COVID-19. On the study more broadly: The origin of the acute and convalescent COVID-19 samples was the United States, Italy and Spain. From T cells, B-cell-depleted T cells, or PBMCs came the material, which was cDNA or gDNA.

The CDR3 extends over 16 amino acids. Germline-derived CDR1 and CDR2 are MNHEY and SVGAGI. V shed 4 bases and J 4 bases; nucleotides not matched to a gene: 7. Input material: peripheral blood. The V gene is TRBV6-5, the J gene TRBJ2-7, with 13 nucleotides matching TRBD2. This receptor was obtained from a woman in her fifties or sixties with COVID-19, enrolled during active disease. CDR3 sequence reads: CASSFGGLAGVYEQYF. In DNA form, the CDR3 reads TGTGCCAGCAGTTTCGGCGGACTAGCGGGAGTGTACGAGCAGTACTTC.